The 10 T cell receptor beta chains given below trace back to one sample, sequenced in a study of a mutant IDH1 vaccine in newly diagnosed glioma. TCRdb's table, derived via immunoSEQ multiplex PCR, lists solely in-frame clones and lacks some. This table has 60,000 or so clones, about 88% appearing once. Antigens for these TCRs are unknown. This sample's time point: week 5, during vaccination. Each dose delivered 300 ug of mutant IDH1 20-mer peptide subcutaneously with imiquimod. Material: PBMCs, obtained from a glioma patient whose treatment included an IDH1 peptide vaccine. Receptors were obtained from a woman in her fifties or sixties with glioma.

This clone was seen once. The V call is TRBV6-4, the J call TRBJ1-2, with 11 bases that match TRBD1. The germline V gene encodes CDR1 MRHNA and CDR2 SNTAGT. Trimming took 6 bases from V and 5 from J; bases not matched to a gene: 2. This CDR3 has 13 amino acids. The CDR3 DNA sequence: TGTGCCAGCAGCCGGGACAGGGGGTATGGCTACACCTTC. It translates to CASSRDRGYGYTF.

This clone was seen only a few times. V is TRBV20-1 and J is TRBJ2-1; D perhaps matches TRBD2 (6 bases). The length of the CDR3 is 10 residues. Trimming took 4 bases from V and 9 from J, leaving 7 bases between them. Germline CDR1 is DFQATT and CDR2 is SNEGSKA (reference sequence). The CDR3: CSAMEGEQFF. Written as DNA, the CDR3 is TGCAGTGCTATGGAGGGTGAGCAGTTCTTC.

This clone showed up just a few times. The chain links TRBV7-2 to TRBJ2-5, with unresolved D. Per germline, CDR1 SGHTA and CDR2 FQGNSA. The CDR3 totals 17 residues. V shed 5 bases and J shed 5 bases, with 24 bases lying between them. This CDR3 is CASSIGQSFPSLETQYF. The CDR3 DNA reads TGTGCCAGCAGCATAGGCCAAAGTTTCCCTTCGTTGGAGACCCAGTACTTC.

The CDR3 reads CASSPGSGVPTDTQYF. The DNA of the CDR3 is TGTGCCAGCAGCCCCGGGTCAGGGGTCCCCACAGATACGCAGTATTTT. J is TRBJ2-3 and V is TRBV11-2; possibly TRBD1 for D (6 bases). The CDR3 totals 16 residues. Trimming left V 5 bases short and J 2 bases short, with 17 bases between. CDR1 SGHAT and CDR2 FQNNGV come from the germline V gene.

The gene calls are TRBV7-2 and TRBJ2-7, with TRBD1 identical over 7 bases. This CDR3 comprises 16 residues. The trim removed 5 bases at V and 6 bases at J, leaving 16 bases unmatched. Germline CDR1 reads SGHTA; CDR2 reads FQGNSA. The CDR3 DNA follows: TGTGCCAGCAGCGAAAATGACAGGGTTGGTTCGATCGAGCAGTACTTC. Translated: CASSENDRVGSIEQYF.

The chain recombines TRBV27 with TRBJ1-5; D call uncertain. V was trimmed by 4 bases and J by 0 bases, leaving 7 bases between them. The CDR3 sequence is 14 residues long. Per germline, CDR1 MNHEY and CDR2 SMNVEV (reference sequence). The CDR3 DNA sequence: TGTGCCAGCAGTTCCTTATATAGCAATCAGCCCCAGCATTTT. Translation gives CASSSLYSNQPQHF.

This chain uses TRBV6-1 with TRBJ1-2; the D gene is possibly TRBD1 (6 bases). This CDR3 is 13 amino acids long. V lost 2 bases to trimming and J lost 6 bases, with 10 bases between them. Germline V lookup: CDR1 MNHNS, CDR2 SASEGT. Here the CDR3 DNA reads TGTGCCAGCAGTGAAAAGGGGGGGAATGGCTACACCTTC. The encoded protein is CASSEKGGNGYTF.

The CDR3: CSVCGLAGGGTDTQYF. Here the CDR3 DNA reads TGCAGCGTTTGTGGACTAGCGGGGGGAGGGACAGATACGCAGTATTTT. The chain couples TRBV29-1 to TRBJ2-3; 14 bases line up with TRBD2. CDR1 is SQVTM, CDR2 ANQGSEA, per germline. J was trimmed by 3 bases and V by 5 bases; bases with no gene match: 7. This CDR3 region has 16 residues.

The chain has TRBV6-4 and TRBJ1-5, with a weak D call TRBD1 (6 bases). Germline CDR1 MRHNA, CDR2 SNTAGT. This CDR3 contains 15 residues. Trimming removed 3 bases from V and 3 bases from J, with 12 bases in between. CDR3 in amino acids: CASSETGSPNQPQHF. The CDR3 DNA is TGTGCCAGCAGTGAAACAGGGTCCCCCAATCAGCCCCAGCATTTT.

CDR3 bases: TGTGCCAGCTCCTCGAGAGCGGGGGGGCCCTTGGCTGAGCAGTTCTTC. This encodes CASSSRAGGPLAEQFF. This chain connects TRBV13 to TRBJ2-1, with 10 positions matching TRBD2. Germline CDR1 PRHDT, CDR2 FYEKMQ (reference sequence). The CDR3 sequence is 16 residues long. The ends lost 8 bases at V and 9 bases at J; junction bases unmatched: 16.